This TCR beta chain was identified during a study of Ad26.COV2.S vaccination and SARS-CoV-2 variants. Study in general: Vaccine-arm donor from the placebo-controlled COV1001 Ad26.COV2.S trial. Doses of Ad26.COV2.S were injected into muscle once or twice, 56 days apart.

Using immunoSEQ multiplex PCR, the repertoire was profiled, and TCRdb retains in-frame clones only, with some absent. The repertoire holds under 550,000 clones, with roughly 88% as singletons. Stated treatment: roughly 19 received Ad26.COV2.S at low or high dose, single or two shots; 5 received placebo; per-sample allocation not given. Sampling happened 63 days after the first vaccine or placebo injection. From germline, CDR1 is SEHNR and CDR2 FQNEAQ (reference sequence). This CDR3 contains 16 residues. V dropped 4 bases and J dropped 8; count of bases not matched to a gene: 11. Sequenced here: peripheral blood, sampled in a trial of Ad26.COV2.S vaccine versus placebo. This clonotype was obtained from a person aged 18-65 years who received the Ad26.COV2.S COVID-19 vaccine or a placebo. The V gene is TRBV7-9, the J gene TRBJ1-4; 9 nucleotides align to TRBD1. The CDR3 nucleotides are TGTGCCAGCAGCTCCCGACTGGGACAGGGTGGAGAAAAACTGTTTTTT. This encodes CASSSRLGQGGEKLFF.